This T cell receptor (beta chain) was identified in a study of post-analysis software for immune sequencing data. Background on the study: The study covered relapsing-remitting, secondary progressive and progressive-relapsing courses of multiple sclerosis. General observations from the study: The F measure placed samples prepared in the same batch into strongly shared clusters.

This clonotype showed up just once. The antigen remains undetermined. TCR beta cDNA libraries included unique molecular identifiers. From approximately 0.95 to 9.8 million T cells, 500,000 or so cDNA molecules were obtained. Via MiXCR, TCRdb re-called the PCR reads, giving one row per CDR3 protein. The sample carries about 500,000 distinct CDR3 sequences, 40% to 55% recorded once. Input material: blood. This TCR was sampled from a girl between 10 and 17 years old with multiple sclerosis.

DNA for the CDR3: TGTGCCAGCAGCCTTAACCTGGGACAGGCGGGAGAGGGCTACACCTTC. Amino acid sequence: CASSLNLGQAGEGYTF. The chain employs TRBV3-1 and TRBJ1-2; 8 positions match TRBD1. The junction had 15 bases not matched to a gene; V was cut back by 4 bases and J by 8 bases. The CDR3 is 16 amino acids. Germline V gene lookup returns CDR1 LGHDT and CDR2 YNNKEL (reference sequence). The whole variable domain, filled in from reference TRBV3-1 and TRBJ1-2, reads DTAVSQTPKYLVTQMGNDKSIKCEQNLGHDTMYWYKQDSKKFLKIMFSYNNKELIINETVPNRFSPKSPDKAHLNLHINSLELGDSAVYFCASSLNLGQAGEGYTFGSGTRLTVV.